This paragraph reports one T cell receptor (beta chain). Its specificity is not known. The sample is drawn from a study of beta chain features in type 1 diabetes. Overall study results and limits: Any role of HLA type in TCRB rearrangement remained unresolved here. Naive, central memory and regulatory TCRB repertoires appeared more similar among patients than healthy donors. TCRB CDR3s were moderately but significantly shorter in Type 1 diabetes patients in all four CD4+ subsets.

Expressed TCRB transcripts got sequenced, as all isolated RNA was reverse transcribed. Profiled with immunoSEQ multiplex PCR; TCRdb holds only in-frame clones, not every one. The sample includes 450,000 to 550,000 clones, 25% to 35% seen only once; the top ten take around 0.065%. Blood was drawn once from each donor into heparinised tubes. The draws averaged about 0.12 L. Sequencing was performed on naive CD4+ T cells from blood. This receptor was taken from a man between 18 and 35 years old in good health.

The CDR3 is CASSGQLAGGADTQYF. The CDR3 nucleotides read TGTGCCAGCAGTGGTCAGCTAGCGGGAGGCGCAGATACGCAGTATTTT. The chain carries TRBV6-1 and TRBJ2-3, with 11 bases matching TRBD2. The CDR3 totals 16 residues. The junction had 7 bases not matched to a gene; V was cut back by 4 bases and J by 4 bases. Looked up from germline, CDR1 is MNHNS and CDR2 is SASEGT.